These 5 T cell receptor beta chains came from one sample sequenced in a study of cytomegalovirus exposure and HLA in healthy donors (dated by TCRdb to about 2017). Libraries were made using the immunoSEQ multiplex PCR assay. For the multiplex PCR, a mixture combining 60 forward primers for TCR Vbeta segments and 13 reverse primers for TCR Jbeta segments was used. The table comes from immuneACCESS by way of TCRdb, which keeps in-frame sequences with V and J called. Part of the clones is missing from these tables; in studies checked, under half for an unresolved V gene and the rest for unknown reasons. The sample table holds about 150,000 clones, of which 65% to 80% were seen once. The biggest ten clones account for 5% to 8.5% of the sample. Sequencing was performed on PBMCs. These receptors were collected from a man aged 35-49 years in good health and CMV-seropositive.

This chain joins TRBV6-1 and TRBJ2-3; 8 nucleotides align to TRBD1. With 6 bases clipped from V and 2 bases from J, the junction kept 4 bases outside the gene matches. Germline V gene lookup returns CDR1 MNHNS and CDR2 SASEGT. This CDR3 has 14 amino acids. In DNA, the CDR3 is TGTGCCAGCAGCTGGACAGGGAACACAGATACGCAGTATTTT. Amino acid sequence: CASSWTGNTDTQYF.

The V gene is TRBV28, the J gene TRBJ2-5; the D gene is possibly TRBD2 (7 bases). V lost 6 bases and J lost 1, with 18 bases in between. The CDR3 sequence is 16 residues long. From germline, CDR1 is MDHEN and CDR2 SYDVKM. This chain's CDR3 is CASSLAGAEVQETQYF. CDR3 nucleotides: TGTGCCAGCAGCCTCGCGGGGGCGGAGGTCCAAGAGACCCAGTACTTC.

The chain links TRBV4-2 to TRBJ1-3; 7 bases are shared with TRBD1. J gave up 6 bases and V 0 bases, and 5 bases lay outside the gene matches. There are 15 residues in the CDR3. CDR1 LGHNA and CDR2 YNFKEQ come from the germline V gene. CDR3 nucleotide sequence: TGTGCCAGCAGCCAAGATCTGAAGGGGGCAAACACCATATATTTT. Amino acids: CASSQDLKGANTIYF.

The V call is TRBV10-2, the J call TRBJ2-5, with TRBD2 matching over 9 bases. CDR1 is WSHSY, CDR2 SAAADI, per germline. The V and J ends lost 3 bases and 0 bases, in that order; junction bases with no gene match: 2. The CDR3 covers 15 residues. The CDR3 DNA reads TGCGCCAGCAGTGAAGGGACTAGCTACCAAGAGACCCAGTACTTC. Translated: CASSEGTSYQETQYF.

The chain carries TRBV6-5 and TRBJ2-5, with D unclear. The V gene lost 6 bases and the J gene lost 5 bases, with 10 bases spanning the gap. This CDR3 region has 12 residues. Per the germline V gene, CDR1 is MNHEY and CDR2 is SVGAGI. The CDR3 region has the DNA TGTGCCAGCAGCCAGACATTCGAGACCCAGTACTTC. Residues: CASSQTFETQYF.